This TCR beta chain comes out of a study of spatial heterogeneity in lung cancer. On the study more broadly: In raw reads, more than 8.5 appearances on average were recorded for each unique TCR and UMI combination. Whole-study results and caveats: Ubiquitous expanded tumor TCRs surfaced in blood more at resection than they did at follow-up.

The sample's time point: sample taken at primary tumor resection. In each case, whole RNA from tumor, nontumor lung or frozen PBMC was sequenced unsorted. The donor group consisted of roughly 70 patients who had untreated, early-stage non-small cell lung cancer. J lost 6 bases, V lost 2 bases, and 4 bases had no gene match. The length of the CDR3 is 14 residues. Germline V gene sequence: CDR1 ENHRY, CDR2 SYGVKD. From the 5' RACE reads, TCRdb called clonotypes with MiXCR, one entry per CDR3 protein. The profile shows tens of thousands of distinct CDR3 sequences, 13% of them singletons. This clonotype was detected ten times or more. Its antigen is still unknown.

The clonotype originates from a male donor with early-stage non-small cell lung cancer. The source was PBMCs, collected at surgery. The chain carries TRBV10-3 and TRBJ1-5, with 7 bases lining up with TRBD1. The CDR3 nucleotides read TGTGCCATCAGTGAGGACAGGGAGGTTCAGCCCCAGCATTTT. Translating gives CAISEDREVQPQHF.